Below, 9 T cell receptor beta chains from the same sample are listed, as sequenced in a study of beta chain features in type 1 diabetes. Regarding the study as a whole: Moderate but significant shortening of TCRB CDR3s was recorded in all four CD4+ subsets from Type 1 diabetes patients.

TCRB transcripts that were expressed got sequenced, as all of the isolated RNA had been reverse transcribed. Profiling relied on immunoSEQ multiplex PCR, and the TCRdb table lists in-frame clones only, not all of them. The data contain hundreds of thousands of clones, over 13% of them singletons. These receptors have no known antigen. The specimen was naive CD4+ T cells from blood. The receptors were sampled from a man between 18 and 35 years old with type 1 diabetes.

The chain couples TRBV5-1 to TRBJ2-7, with unresolved D. Germline V gene data show CDR1 as SGHRS and CDR2 as YFSETQ. V lost 4 bases and J lost 2, with 10 bases in between. The CDR3 spans 13 residues. CDR3 residues: CASSPDVAYEQYF. The CDR3 DNA sequence: TGCGCCAGCAGCCCCGACGTTGCCTACGAGCAGTACTTC.

This chain uses TRBV7-9 with TRBJ2-5, with D perhaps matching TRBD2 (5 bases). V was clipped by 2 bases and J by 2 bases, with 15 bases between them. Looked up from germline, CDR1 is SEHNR and CDR2 is FQNEAQ (reference sequence). There are 16 residues in the CDR3. CDR3 loop: CASSLPPHRGQETQYF. CDR3 sequence (DNA): TGTGCCAGCAGCTTACCCCCCCACCGGGGTCAAGAGACCCAGTACTTC.

The chain carries TRBV11-1 and TRBJ2-7; TRBD2 agrees at 9 bases. This CDR3 is built from 15 residues. In germline, CDR1 is SGHAT, CDR2 FQDESV (reference sequence). V lost 2 bases, J lost 5 bases, and 7 bases stayed unmatched. The CDR3 loop is CASSLSLAGIDEQYF. In DNA form, the CDR3 reads TGTGCCAGCAGCTTATCGCTAGCGGGGATCGACGAGCAGTACTTC.

This chain's CDR3 is CASSLLAGGTSYEQYF. The DNA for the CDR3 is TGTGCCAGCAGCTTATTAGCGGGGGGGACTTCCTACGAGCAGTACTTC. The chain uses TRBV7-2 and TRBJ2-7; TRBD2 agrees at 11 bases. The junction had 4 bases not matched to a gene; V was cut back by 2 bases and J by 1 base. The CDR3 covers 16 residues. In germline, CDR1 is SGHTA, CDR2 FQGNSA.

The V gene is TRBV5-1, the J gene TRBJ1-2; 7 nucleotides match TRBD1. The CDR3 is made up of 13 amino acids. Germline loops: CDR1 SGHRS, CDR2 YFSETQ. The V gene end was trimmed by 3 bases and the J gene end by 6 bases; junction bases not matched to a gene: 5. CDR3 DNA: TGCGCCAGCAGCTATAGGCAGGGGGATGGCTACACCTTC. Translated: CASSYRQGDGYTF.

This chain uses TRBV5-6 with TRBJ1-2; TRBD1 is a possible D gene (5 bases). The germline V gene encodes CDR1 SGHDT and CDR2 YYEEEE. V lost 0 bases, J lost 8 bases, and 14 bases lay in between. The CDR3 totals 14 residues. CDR3 DNA: TGTGCCAGCAGCTTGGAGCAGGGAAGCAGGGGCTACACCTTC. This encodes CASSLEQGSRGYTF.

The rearrangement joins TRBV14 to TRBJ2-7, with 7 bases lining up with TRBD2. CDR1 SGHDN and CDR2 FVKESK come from the germline V gene. The CDR3 loop spans 13 amino acids. After removal of 5 bases from V and 5 bases from J, the junction contained 6 bases not matched to a gene. The CDR3 nucleotides are TGTGCCAGCAGCTGGAGCGGGAAGGACGAGCAGTACTTC. It codes for CASSWSGKDEQYF.

In its sample, this clone was seen a few times. The chain couples TRBV7-9 to TRBJ2-7, with 8 bases matching TRBD2. Unmatched junction bases numbered 7, after V lost 1 base and J lost 5 bases. CDR1 is SEHNR and CDR2 is FQNEAQ in the germline V gene (reference sequence). This CDR3 is 15 amino acids long. The CDR3 nucleotides read TGTGCCAGCAGCTTAGGGGGGAGCGGGAGACACGAGCAGTACTTC. Protein: CASSLGGSGRHEQYF. Full variable domain (outside the CDR3, taken from reference TRBV7-9 and TRBJ2-7): DTGVSQNPRHKITKRGQNVTFRCDPISEHNRLYWYRQTLGQGPEFLTYFQNEAQLEKSRLLSDRFSAERPKGSFSTLEIQRTEQGDSAMYLCASSLGGSGRHEQYFGPGTRLTVT.

This chain connects TRBV27 to TRBJ2-5; possible D gene TRBD2, 6 bases. CDR3 length: 16 amino acids. The V end was cut by 2 bases, the J end by 2 bases, with 15 bases between. CDR1 is MNHEY, CDR2 SMNVEV, per germline (reference sequence). The CDR3 sequence: CASSLGLVSGQETQYF. The CDR3, as DNA: TGTGCCAGCAGTTTAGGCCTGGTTAGCGGACAAGAGACCCAGTACTTC.